The 7 T cell receptor beta chains below were found in one sample sequenced in a study of cytomegalovirus exposure and HLA in healthy donors. Use of 60 Vbeta and 13 Jbeta primers characterized the PCR. Data came from immunoSEQ multiplex PCR; TCRdb stores just in-frame clones and leaves some out. The table lists 200,000 to 250,000 clones, roughly 68% of them singletons, with 2.6% in the top ten. Sequencing used PBMCs. The receptors derive from a man in his forties in good health and CMV-seropositive.

The chain uses TRBV5-8 and TRBJ2-7; a possible D gene is TRBD1 (6 bases). This CDR3 spans 14 amino acids. The germline V gene encodes CDR1 SGHTS and CDR2 YDEGEE. With 0 bases removed from V and 4 bases from J, the gap between germline ends came to 11 bases. CDR3: CASSLDSRGYEQYF. The DNA of the CDR3 is TGTGCCAGCAGCTTGGATTCCAGGGGATACGAGCAGTACTTC.

The chain joins TRBV6-5 to TRBJ2-5; TRBD1 might be the D (5 bases). CDR1 and CDR2 (germline): MNHEY, SVGAGI. Trimming took 7 bases from V and 11 from J, leaving 17 bases between them. The CDR3 contains 12 residues. In DNA form, the CDR3 reads TGTGCCAGCACCACGGACATTCCTCAGCAGTACTTC. This encodes CASTTDIPQQYF.

The chain carries TRBV5-6 and TRBJ2-3, with 9 nucleotides matching TRBD2. J lost 1 base, V lost 0 bases, and 3 bases had no gene match. The CDR3 spans 16 residues. The germline CDR1 and CDR2 sequences are SGHDT and YYEEEE. CDR3 residues: CASSLVRLAGTDTQYF. The CDR3, as DNA: TGTGCCAGCAGCTTGGTGAGACTAGCGGGCACAGATACGCAGTATTTT. Based on the CDR3 plus reference TRBV5-6 and TRBJ2-3, the full variable domain is DAGVTQSPTHLIKTRGQQVTLRCSPKSGHDTVSWYQQALGQGPQFIFQYYEEEERQRGNFPDRFSGHQFPNYSSELNVNALLLGDSALYLCASSLVRLAGTDTQYFGPGTRLTVL.

J is TRBJ1-2 and V is TRBV7-2, with TRBD1 matching over 7 bases. The ends lost 4 bases at V and 5 bases at J; junction bases unmatched: 10. Germline V CDR1 and CDR2: SGHTA, FQGNSA. The CDR3 is made up of 15 amino acids. CDR3 DNA: TGTGCCAGCAGCTCGGGTTTGGACAGGCATTATGGCTACACCTTC. It specifies CASSSGLDRHYGYTF.

The V gene is TRBV4-3, the J gene TRBJ2-5, with 11 positions matching TRBD1. There are 15 residues in the CDR3. CDR1 LGHNA and CDR2 YSLEER come from the germline V gene. V lost 0 bases, J lost 11 bases, and 8 bases stayed unmatched. The CDR3 region is CASSQDTGTGGEQYF. The CDR3, as DNA: TGCGCCAGCAGCCAAGATACCGGGACAGGGGGTGAGCAGTACTTC.

DNA for the CDR3: TGTGCCAGCAGCTACACAGGGGCGCACGAGCAGTACTTC. Translating gives CASSYTGAHEQYF. V is TRBV11-2 and J is TRBJ2-7, with 7 bases that match TRBD1. The CDR3 runs 13 residues. J was trimmed by 5 bases and V by 4 bases; bases with no gene match: 5. Per the germline V gene, CDR1 is SGHAT and CDR2 is FQNNGV.

This chain links TRBV29-1 with TRBJ2-1; D remains unclear. The V gene lost 5 bases and the J gene lost 10 bases, with 18 bases spanning the gap. There are 13 residues in the CDR3. Germline V gene data show CDR1 as SQVTM and CDR2 as ANQGSEA. This chain's CDR3 is CSVPRVSLTEQFF. The CDR3 nucleotides read TGCAGCGTTCCCCGAGTCTCGTTAACGGAGCAGTTCTTC.